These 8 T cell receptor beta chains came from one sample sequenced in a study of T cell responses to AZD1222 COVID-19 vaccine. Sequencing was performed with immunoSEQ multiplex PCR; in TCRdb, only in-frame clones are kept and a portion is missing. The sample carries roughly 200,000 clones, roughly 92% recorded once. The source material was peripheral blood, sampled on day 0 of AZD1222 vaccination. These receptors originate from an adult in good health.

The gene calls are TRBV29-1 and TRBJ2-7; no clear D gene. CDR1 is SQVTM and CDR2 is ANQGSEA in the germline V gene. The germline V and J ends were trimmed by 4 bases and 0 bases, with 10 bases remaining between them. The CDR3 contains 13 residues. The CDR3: CSVVGRSSYEQYF. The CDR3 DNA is TGCAGCGTTGTTGGCCGGAGCTCCTACGAGCAGTACTTC.

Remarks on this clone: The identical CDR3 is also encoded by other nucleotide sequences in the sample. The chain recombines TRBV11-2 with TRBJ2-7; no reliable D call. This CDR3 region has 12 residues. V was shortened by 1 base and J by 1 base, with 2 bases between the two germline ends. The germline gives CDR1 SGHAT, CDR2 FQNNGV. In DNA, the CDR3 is TGTGCCAGCAGCTTAGCTTCCTACGAGCAGTACTTC. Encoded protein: CASSLASYEQYF.

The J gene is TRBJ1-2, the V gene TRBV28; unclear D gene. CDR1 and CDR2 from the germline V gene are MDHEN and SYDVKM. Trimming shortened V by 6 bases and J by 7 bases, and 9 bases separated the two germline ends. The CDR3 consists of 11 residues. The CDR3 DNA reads TGTGCCAGCAGCCTTCCTGGTGGCTACACCTTC. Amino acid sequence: CASSLPGGYTF.

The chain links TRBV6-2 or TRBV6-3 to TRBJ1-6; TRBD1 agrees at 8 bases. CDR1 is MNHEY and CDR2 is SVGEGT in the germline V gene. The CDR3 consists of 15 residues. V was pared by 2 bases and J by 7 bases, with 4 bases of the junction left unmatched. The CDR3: CASSYQDRDNSPLHF. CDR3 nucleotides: TGTGCCAGCAGTTACCAGGACAGGGACAATTCACCCCTCCACTTT.

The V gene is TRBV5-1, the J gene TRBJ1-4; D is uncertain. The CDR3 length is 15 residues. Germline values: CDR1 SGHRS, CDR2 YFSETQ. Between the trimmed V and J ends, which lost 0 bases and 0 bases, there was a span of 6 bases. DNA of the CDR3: TGCGCCAGCAGCTTGGTTGGTGCAACTAATGAAAAACTGTTTTTT. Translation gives CASSLVGATNEKLFF. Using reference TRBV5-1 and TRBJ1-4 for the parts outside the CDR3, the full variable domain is KAGVTQTPRYLIKTRGQQVTLSCSPISGHRSVSWYQQTPGQGLQFLFEYFSETQRNKGNFPGRFSGRQFSNSRSEMNVSTLELGDSALYLCASSLVGATNEKLFFGSGTQLSVL.

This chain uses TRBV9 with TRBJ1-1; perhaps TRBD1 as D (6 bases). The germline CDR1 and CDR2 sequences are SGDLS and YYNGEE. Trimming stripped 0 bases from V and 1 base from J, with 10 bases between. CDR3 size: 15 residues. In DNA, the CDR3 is TGTGCCAGCAGCGTAGCGGCCAGGGGGAACACTGAAGCTTTCTTT. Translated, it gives CASSVAARGNTEAFF. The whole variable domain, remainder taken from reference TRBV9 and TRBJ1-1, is DSGVTQTPKHLITATGQRVTLRCSPRSGDLSVYWYQQSLDQGLQFLIQYYNGEERAKGNILERFSAQQFPDLHSELNLSSLELGDSALYFCASSVAARGNTEAFFGQGTRLTVV.

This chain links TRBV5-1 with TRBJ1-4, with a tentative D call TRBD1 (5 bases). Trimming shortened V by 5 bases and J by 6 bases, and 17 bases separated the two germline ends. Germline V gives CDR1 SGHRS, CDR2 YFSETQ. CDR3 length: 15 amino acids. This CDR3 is CASRDQRGGYEKLFF. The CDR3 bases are TGCGCCAGCAGAGATCAAAGGGGAGGTTATGAAAAACTGTTTTTT. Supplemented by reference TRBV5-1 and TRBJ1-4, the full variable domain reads KAGVTQTPRYLIKTRGQQVTLSCSPISGHRSVSWYQQTPGQGLQFLFEYFSETQRNKGNFPGRFSGRQFSNSRSEMNVSTLELGDSALYLCASRDQRGGYEKLFFGSGTQLSVL.

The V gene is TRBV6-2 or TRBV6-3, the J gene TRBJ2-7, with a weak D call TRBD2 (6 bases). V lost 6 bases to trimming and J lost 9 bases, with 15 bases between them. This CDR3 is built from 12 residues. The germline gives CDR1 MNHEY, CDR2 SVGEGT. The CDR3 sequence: CASSPDYRWQYF. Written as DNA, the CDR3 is TGTGCCAGCAGCCCGGACTACAGGTGGCAGTACTTC.